Listed here are 16 T cell receptor beta chains from one sample, sequenced in a study of early T cells in non-severe SARS-CoV-2 infection. TCRdb used MiXCR to reprocess the 5' RACE reads, holding one entry per CDR3 protein. The sample shows around 68,000 distinct CDR3 sequences, 5.9% of them seen only once. The input for sequencing was whole blood, taken at baseline. All receptors derive from an adult who was a healthcare worker with PCR-confirmed SARS-CoV-2 infection or an uninfected control (not recorded which).

At least ten counts were recorded for this clonotype. This sequence joins TRBV5-6 and TRBJ1-5; D remains ambiguous. V lost 2 bases, J lost 1 base, and 4 bases lay in between. CDR3 length equals 13 residues. CDR1 and CDR2 from the germline V gene are SGHDT and YYEEEE. The CDR3 DNA is TGTGCCAGCAGCTTACAAAGCAATCAGCCCCAGCATTTT. Translation: CASSLQSNQPQHF.

This clonotype was seen repeatedly, ten times or more. The chain has TRBV20-1 and TRBJ2-7, with D possibly matching TRBD2 (6 bases). The CDR3 length is 14 residues. The germline V gene has CDR1 DFQATT and CDR2 SNEGSKA (reference sequence). Trimming pared 6 bases from V and 4 bases from J, leaving 19 bases between. The CDR3 protein is CSAAFWLAPYEQYF. The CDR3 region has the DNA TGCAGTGCCGCTTTTTGGCTAGCGCCTTACGAGCAGTACTTC.

This clonotype was seen repeatedly, ten times or more. V gene TRBV28 combines with J gene TRBJ2-1; D possibly matches TRBD1 or TRBD2 (7 bases each). Germline assignment: CDR1 MDHEN and CDR2 SYDVKM. With 5 bases removed from V and 10 bases from J, the gap between germline ends came to 27 bases. CDR3 length equals 17 residues. The CDR3: CASSPKTIRGRGGEQFF. The CDR3 nucleotides read TGTGCCAGCAGTCCGAAGACCATCCGCGGGAGAGGGGGCGAGCAGTTCTTC.

The sample holds many counts of this clonotype. V gene TRBV28 combines with J gene TRBJ2-7, with 7 bases that match TRBD2. The CDR3 has 16 amino acids. Germline V gene sequence: CDR1 MDHEN, CDR2 SYDVKM. V was clipped by 6 bases and J by 5 bases; unmatched bases: 16. CDR3 bases: TGTGCCAGCAGCCGGGGGGTTCCTGGCAGGGCCCACGAGCAGTACTTC. Translated: CASSRGVPGRAHEQYF.

The chain links TRBV27 to TRBJ1-1, with TRBD1 as a possible D gene (6 bases). The ends were cut back, 0 bases at V and 8 bases at J, with 10 bases in the middle. This CDR3 is 13 amino acids long. Germline V lookup: CDR1 MNHEY, CDR2 SMNVEV (reference sequence). The chain's CDR3 is CASSLSIQGEAFF. In nucleotides, the CDR3 is TGTGCCAGCAGTTTATCGATCCAGGGGGAAGCTTTCTTT.

This clonotype has a count of ten or more. The chain uses TRBV20-1 and TRBJ2-1; 7 nucleotides agree with TRBD1. The CDR3 loop spans 15 amino acids. Trimming at V came to 0 bases and at J to 3 bases, leaving 5 bases not matched to a gene. Germline V CDR1 and CDR2: DFQATT, SNEGSKA (reference sequence). The CDR3 DNA reads TGCAGTGCTAGAGATCGACAGGGTCTCTACAATGAGCAGTTCTTC. Translated, it gives CSARDRQGLYNEQFF.

This clonotype was seen repeatedly, ten times or more. This chain connects TRBV19 to TRBJ2-3, with 10 nucleotides matching TRBD1. In germline, CDR1 is LNHDA, CDR2 SQIVND (reference sequence). This CDR3 contains 13 residues. The V and J ends lost 3 bases and 15 bases, in that order; junction bases with no gene match: 9. Here the CDR3 DNA reads TGTGCCAGTAGTATCCCCGGGACAGGGGTGTGTTATTTT. Translated, it gives CASSIPGTGVCYF.

This clonotype was seen ten or more times. V is TRBV27 and J is TRBJ1-5, with D uncertain. V lost 5 bases, J lost 6 bases, and 20 bases lay in between. CDR3 length: 16 amino acids. Germline assignment: CDR1 MNHEY and CDR2 SMNVEV (reference sequence). CDR3 sequence: CASSPPLAVSAQPQHF. The CDR3 coding sequence is TGTGCCAGCAGTCCACCCTTGGCAGTCTCCGCTCAGCCCCAGCATTTT.

This clonotype has just a few counts. The gene calls are TRBV6-5 and TRBJ1-2; D call uncertain. This CDR3 region has 11 residues. Trimming shortened V by 4 bases and J by 7 bases, and 7 bases separated the two germline ends. CDR1 MNHEY and CDR2 SVGAGI come from the germline V gene. The chain's CDR3 is CASSFDGGYTF. The CDR3 coding sequence is TGTGCCAGCAGTTTCGATGGTGGCTACACCTTC.

This clonotype was recorded at least ten times. This chain uses TRBV28 with TRBJ2-7, with D perhaps assigned TRBD1 or TRBD2 (5 bases each). The CDR3 loop spans 13 amino acids. V lost 2 bases to trimming and J lost 5 bases, with 10 bases between them. The V gene's germline CDR1 is MDHEN and CDR2 SYDVKM. The CDR3 loop reads CASSLPGTNEQYF. CDR3 in DNA: TGTGCCAGCAGTTTACCAGGGACGAACGAGCAGTACTTC.

This clonotype has ten or more counts. The chain couples TRBV7-9 to TRBJ2-7, with 11 bases that match TRBD2. CDR3 length equals 16 residues. V trimming: 2 bases; J trimming: 4 bases; junction bases outside the gene matches: 7. Germline CDR1 reads SEHNR; CDR2 reads FQNEAQ (reference sequence). The CDR3: CASSLNLGLAVYEQYF. For the CDR3, the DNA is TGTGCCAGCAGCTTAAATTTGGGACTAGCGGTGTACGAGCAGTACTTC.

This clonotype was picked up a small number of times. The rearrangement joins TRBV19 to TRBJ2-2; 8 bases agree with TRBD1. Looked up from germline, CDR1 is LNHDA and CDR2 is SQIVND (reference sequence). Germline trimming cut 5 bases from V and 8 bases from J; bases unmatched to any gene: 13. There are 16 residues in the CDR3. The CDR3 loop reads CASSPRTGRPTGELFF. The CDR3 nucleotides are TGTGCCAGTAGTCCAAGGACAGGGAGGCCGACGGGGGAGCTGTTTTTT.

This clonotype was picked up many times. The genes are TRBV24-1 and TRBJ2-5; D might be TRBD1 or TRBD2, each matching 6 bases. The CDR3 covers 15 residues. The germline V and J ends were trimmed by 1 base and 2 bases, with 10 bases remaining between them. Germline V CDR1 and CDR2: KGHDR, SFDVKD. CDR3 nucleotide sequence: TGTGCCACCAGTGATTTCGGGGGCGGTCAAGAGACCCAGTACTTC. Translated: CATSDFGGGQETQYF.

This clonotype is labeled medium-sized. The CDR3 here is CASTHLNQPQHF. For the CDR3, the DNA is TGCGCCAGCACTCACTTGAATCAGCCCCAGCATTTT. The J gene is TRBJ1-5, the V gene TRBV10-2, with D unresolved. The CDR3 totals 12 residues. V was cut by 7 bases and J by 4 bases, with 8 bases left in between. CDR1 is WSHSY, CDR2 SAAADI, per germline.

In this sample, this clonotype turned up a few times. The gene calls are TRBV7-8 and TRBJ1-5; D might be TRBD1 (5 bases). From germline, CDR1 is SGHVS and CDR2 FQNEAQ. Trimming removed 1 base from V and 6 bases from J, with 7 bases in between. There are 13 residues in the CDR3. CDR3 DNA: TGTGCCAGCAGCTTAGGGGGGACTCAGCCCCAGCATTTT. It codes for CASSLGGTQPQHF. Looking up the rest from reference TRBV7-8 and TRBJ1-5 gives the full variable domain: GAGVSQSPRYKVAKRGQDVALRCDPISGHVSLFWYQQALGQGPEFLTYFQNEAQLDKSGLPSDRFFAERPEGSVSTLKIQRTQQEDSAVYLCASSLGGTQPQHFGDGTRLSIL.

The table lists this clonotype with many counts. This rearrangement joins TRBV27 to TRBJ2-1; D uncertain. Trimming removed 5 bases from V and 3 bases from J, with 11 bases in between. The CDR3 contains 14 residues. CDR1 MNHEY and CDR2 SMNVEV come from the germline V gene (reference sequence). This CDR3 is CASSRRSSYNEQFF. The CDR3 coding sequence is TGTGCCAGCAGTCGCCGTTCAAGCTACAATGAGCAGTTCTTC.